This TCR beta chain is drawn from a study of OX40 agonist ivuxolimab in advanced cancers. Study details: Patients received ivuxolimab, an agonistic anti-OX40 (CD134) antibody. Patients with prior anti-PD-1, anti-PD-L1 or anti-CTLA-4 therapy were eligible; 40% had some.

Repertoires were generated with immunoSEQ multiplex PCR, while TCRdb's copy carries only in-frame clones and drops some. The sample carries some 60,000 clones, approximately 86% recorded once. With autoimmune disease history or systemic immunosuppression, patients were excluded. The germline V gene has CDR1 SGDLS and CDR2 YYNGEE. CDR3 size: 13 residues. V lost 4 bases to trimming and J lost 3 bases; unmatched junction nucleotides: 3. The chain couples TRBV9 to TRBJ1-2; 7 nucleotides match TRBD1. This clonotype originated in an adult with an advanced solid tumor such as melanoma, head and neck, liver or kidney cancer. The specimen comprised CD4+ or CD8+ T cells sorted from blood, sampled in a trial of the OX40 agonist ivuxolimab. In DNA, the CDR3 is TGTGCCAGCAGCCCCGGGACAGACTATGGCTACACCTTC. It translates to CASSPGTDYGYTF.